A selection of T cell receptor beta chains follows, all from one sample in a study of blood T cell repertoires in COVID-19. Produced via immunoSEQ multiplex PCR; TCRdb's table is partial and in-frame only. Of 95,000 to 150,000 clones in the sample, just over 70% were seen once. Sequencing used peripheral blood. The receptor set was obtained from a human donor with acute or convalescent COVID-19. The donor label of this sample is uncertain. Each CDR3 is given with its conserved first and last residue. A D gene is named only where the DNA matches it firmly. Only some rows state a clone size, as once, few, many or a class for expanded clones.

>TRBJ2-4|-|TRBV4-1|TRBD1
CASSPSSRTGENIQYF
TGCGCCAGCAGCCCTAGTAGTAGGACAGGAGAAAACATTCAGTACTTC
>TRBJ1-5|-|TRBV19|-
CASSMVENQPQHF
TGTGCCAGTAGTATGGTGGAGAATCAGCCCCAGCATTTT
>TRBJ2-4|-|TRBV7-2|TRBD1
CASSFLGTGQTAKNIQYF
TGTGCCAGCAGCTTTCTTGGGACAGGGCAAACAGCCAAAAACATTCAGTACTTC
>TRBJ1-1|-|TRBV27|TRBD1
CASRRQGANTEAFF
TGTGCCAGCAGGAGACAGGGGGCAAACACTGAAGCTTTCTTT
>TRBJ2-3|-|TRBV28|TRBD1
CASSLRDRGPDTQYF
TGTGCCAGCAGTTTACGGGACAGGGGACCAGATACGCAGTATTTT
>TRBJ1-2|-|TRBV6-1|TRBD1
CASSERTGGAGYGYTF
TGTGCCAGCAGTGAACGGACAGGGGGCGCAGGGTATGGCTACACCTTC
>TRBJ2-2|once|TRBV2|-
CASTSSARPITGELFF
TGTGCCAGCACCTCCAGCGCCCGCCCCATCACCGGGGAGCTGTTTTTT
>TRBJ1-2|-|TRBV28|-
CASCYQGMAGYTF
TGTGCCAGCTGTTACCAGGGGATGGCTGGCTACACCTTC
>TRBJ2-2|-|TRBV24-1|TRBD2
CATSDLSSGGPPGELFF
TGTGCCACCAGTGATTTAAGTTCGGGGGGGCCGCCCGGGGAGCTGTTTTTT
>TRBJ1-1|-|TRBV12-3/TRBV12-4|TRBD1
CASSQGQTEAFF
TGTGCCAGCAGCCAGGGACAGACTGAAGCTTTCTTT